This T cell receptor beta chain was recorded in a study of T cell clonotyping in hematopoietic cell transplantation. Study as a whole: Recipient samples before transplant were obtained post-cytoreduction.

The sample's time point: recipient sample about 28 days before transplant, after cytoreduction. With respect to this clone: Antigen: not known.

Study-wide points: Pathologically expanded recipient clonotypes increased progressively from day 30 to day 180 as diversity fell. Broader posttransplant TCR repertoire diversity was predicted by graft donor and pretransplant recipient Inverse Simpson Index values.

Assay used: immunoSEQ multiplex PCR; TCRdb lists only in-frame clones, some missing. The sample contains 50,000 or so clones, roughly 80% of which appear only once. From germline, CDR1 is SGHTA and CDR2 FQGNSA. The CDR3 runs 14 residues. V shed 5 bases and J 1 base; nucleotides not matched to a gene: 3. This receptor was obtained from a man aged 60 to 69 with myelodysplastic syndrome. Some clones in this sample may be carry-over from other donors' samples. The specimen was peripheral blood mononuclear cells, collected before stem cell transplant. V usage is TRBV7-2 and J usage is TRBJ1-1, with 8 bases aligning to TRBD1. The chain's CDR3 is CASSPGQANTEAFF. CDR3 nucleotide sequence: TGTGCCAGCAGCCCGGGACAGGCGAACACTGAAGCTTTCTTT.